Each of the 4 T cell receptor beta chains below was sequenced from the same sample in a study of chemoradiotherapy in HPV16-positive cancers (dated by TCRdb to about 2022). The library was built by means of the immunoSEQ multiplex PCR assay. The source is immuneACCESS, and TCRdb retained only in-frame sequences with V and J called. Part of the clones is not carried over; for the studies checked, unresolved V genes explain less than half of this, and the remainder is unexplained. For this sample there are roughly 28,000 clones; about 90% appear just once. Less than 25% of the sample is in the top ten clones. The source was blood, collected from a patient who underwent chemoradiotherapy. These receptors were taken from a human donor with HPV-associated anogenital cancer.

CDR3 coding DNA: TGTGCCAGCAGCTTAGCGTGGACAGGGGGCTCTGGGGCCAACGTCCTGACTTTC. The encoded protein is CASSLAWTGGSGANVLTF. This rearrangement joins TRBV7-9 to TRBJ2-6, with 10 bases identical to TRBD1. Germline CDR1 and CDR2: SEHNR and FQNEAQ (reference sequence). V dropped 0 bases and J dropped 0; count of bases not matched to a gene: 2. CDR3 length equals 18 residues.

DNA for the CDR3: TGTGCCAGCAGTTTCAGGGGAAAAGAATACAATGAGCAGTTCTTC. This sequence encodes CASSFRGKEYNEQFF. The chain joins TRBV28 to TRBJ2-1; D might be TRBD1 (6 bases). V lost 3 bases and J 4 bases, leaving 13 bases between the germline ends. The germline gives CDR1 MDHEN, CDR2 SYDVKM. The CDR3 is 15 residues long.

The chain links TRBV28 to TRBJ1-1; D remains ambiguous. The CDR3 is 11 residues long. The V gene's germline CDR1 is MDHEN and CDR2 SYDVKM. Trimming took off 2 bases at V and 3 bases at J, with 1 base between the two ends. In nucleotides, the CDR3 is TGTGCCAGCAGTTTAGACACTGAAGCTTTCTTT. Translated, it gives CASSLDTEAFF. The variable domain in full, with the rest retrieved from reference TRBV28 and TRBJ1-1, is DVKVTQSSRYLVKRTGEKVFLECVQDMDHENMFWYRQDPGLGLRLIYFSYDVKMKEKGDIPEGYSVSREKKERFSLILESASTNQTSMYLCASSLDTEAFFGQGTRLTVV.

This clone was counted between two and nine times. The chain links TRBV9 to TRBJ2-7, with 7 bases identical to TRBD1. The V segment lost 3 bases and the J segment 7 bases; nucleotides outside the gene matches: 10. The CDR3 is made up of 14 amino acids. Looked up from germline, CDR1 is SGDLS and CDR2 is YYNGEE. CDR3 in DNA: TGTGCCAGCAGCGCAGGGACAGCAGTGGATGAGCAGTACTTC. Translated, it gives CASSAGTAVDEQYF.